This T cell receptor beta chain was observed in a study of Ad26.COV2.S vaccination and SARS-CoV-2 variants. V trimming: 4 bases; J trimming: 5 bases; junction bases outside the gene matches: 6. Germline V gives CDR1 SGHVS, CDR2 FNYEAQ. This CDR3 comprises 15 residues. TCRdb's copy holds only in-frame clones and misses some; the assay was immunoSEQ multiplex PCR. The top ten clones hold 2% to 2.5% of a sample with some 340,000 clones, about 82% of them seen once. Treatment noted: around 19 received Ad26.COV2.S at low or high dose, single or two shots; 5 received placebo; per-sample allocation not given. The study sampled participants on day 63 after the first vaccine or placebo injection. An Ad26 vector expressing Wuhan-strain SARS-CoV-2 spike constituted the vaccine.

The clonotype originates from a person between 18 and 60 years old who received the Ad26.COV2.S COVID-19 vaccine or a placebo. The chain couples TRBV7-6 to TRBJ2-5, with 11 bases identical to TRBD2. This material consisted of peripheral blood, taken in a trial of Ad26.COV2.S vaccine versus placebo. CDR3 DNA: TGTGCCAGCAGCTCTATAGCGGGGGGGCGGGAGACCCAGTACTTC. It yields the protein CASSSIAGGRETQYF.